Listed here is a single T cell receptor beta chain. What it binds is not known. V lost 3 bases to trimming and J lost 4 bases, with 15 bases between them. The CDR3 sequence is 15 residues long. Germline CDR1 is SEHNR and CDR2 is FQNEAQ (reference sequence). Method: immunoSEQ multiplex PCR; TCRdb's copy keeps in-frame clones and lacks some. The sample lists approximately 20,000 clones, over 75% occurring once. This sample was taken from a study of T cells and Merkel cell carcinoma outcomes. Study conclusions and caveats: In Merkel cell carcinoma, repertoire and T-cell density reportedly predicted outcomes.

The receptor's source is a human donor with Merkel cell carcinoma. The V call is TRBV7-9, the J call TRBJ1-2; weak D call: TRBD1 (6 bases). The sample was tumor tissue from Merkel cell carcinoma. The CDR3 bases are TGTGCCAGCAGCTTTGGACAGAGTGGGGCCTATGGCTACACCTTC. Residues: CASSFGQSGAYGYTF.